This T cell receptor (beta chain) was retrieved from a study of OX40 agonist ivuxolimab in advanced cancers. Germline V gene lookup returns CDR1 LNHDA and CDR2 SQIVND (reference sequence). The CDR3 contains 16 residues. V lost 1 base and J 0 bases, leaving 10 bases between the germline ends. Repertoires were generated with immunoSEQ multiplex PCR, while TCRdb's copy carries only in-frame clones and drops some. This sample has 65,000 to 95,000 clones; roughly nine tenths occur once, and the top ten carry about 0.2%. V gene TRBV19 combines with J gene TRBJ2-1; D unresolved. The clonotype comes from an adult with an advanced solid tumor such as melanoma, head and neck, liver or kidney cancer. The material sequenced was CD4+ or CD8+ T cells sorted from blood, taken in a trial of the OX40 agonist ivuxolimab. CDR3 in DNA: TGTGCCAGTAGTATAGGGCCAGGCAGCTCCTACAATGAGCAGTTCTTC. Encoded protein: CASSIGPGSSYNEQFF.